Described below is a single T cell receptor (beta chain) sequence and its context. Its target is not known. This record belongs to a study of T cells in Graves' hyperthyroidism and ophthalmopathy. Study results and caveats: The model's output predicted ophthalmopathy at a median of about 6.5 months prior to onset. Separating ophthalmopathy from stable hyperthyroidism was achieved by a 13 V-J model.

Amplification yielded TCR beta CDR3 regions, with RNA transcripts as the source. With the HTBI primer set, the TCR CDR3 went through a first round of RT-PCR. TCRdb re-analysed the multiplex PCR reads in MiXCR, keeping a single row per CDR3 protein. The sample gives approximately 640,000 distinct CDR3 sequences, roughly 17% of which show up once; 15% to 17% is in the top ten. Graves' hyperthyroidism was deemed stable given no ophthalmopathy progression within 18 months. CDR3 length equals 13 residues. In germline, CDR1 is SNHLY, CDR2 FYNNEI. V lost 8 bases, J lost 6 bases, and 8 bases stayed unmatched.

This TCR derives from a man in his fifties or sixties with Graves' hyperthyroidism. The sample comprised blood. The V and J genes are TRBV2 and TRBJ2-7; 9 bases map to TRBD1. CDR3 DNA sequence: TGTGCCAGCCAAGGACAGGGGCGGGCCGAGCAGTACTTC. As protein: CASQGQGRAEQYF.